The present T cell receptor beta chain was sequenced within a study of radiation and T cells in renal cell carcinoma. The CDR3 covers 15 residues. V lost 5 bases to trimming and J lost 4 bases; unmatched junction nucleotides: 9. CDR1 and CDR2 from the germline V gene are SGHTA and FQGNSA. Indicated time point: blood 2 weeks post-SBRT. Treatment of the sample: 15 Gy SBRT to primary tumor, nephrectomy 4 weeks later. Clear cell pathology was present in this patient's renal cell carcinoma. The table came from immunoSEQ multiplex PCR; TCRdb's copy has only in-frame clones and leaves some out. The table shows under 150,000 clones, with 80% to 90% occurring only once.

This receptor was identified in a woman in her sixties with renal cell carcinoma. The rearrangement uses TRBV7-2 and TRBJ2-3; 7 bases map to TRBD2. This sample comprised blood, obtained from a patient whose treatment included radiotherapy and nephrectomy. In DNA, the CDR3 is TGTGCCAGCAGCATTAGGACTAGAGGGCCAGATACGCAGTATTTT. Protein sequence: CASSIRTRGPDTQYF.